One T cell receptor beta chain is described in this entry. Its antigen is currently unknown. This record belongs to a study of quantifying T cell responses using KT2 cells. Overall study: Reverse transcription used primers in the TCR alpha and beta constant regions. Findings and limits, study-wide: The number of KT2 alpha and beta sequences was a linear function of input KT2 cells.

V lost 2 bases and J lost 5, with 9 bases in between. Germline CDR1 reads SGHVS; CDR2 reads FNYEAQ. The CDR3 loop spans 13 amino acids. A single-stranded UMI oligo with SP2 sequence was ligated to cDNA 3' ends. The first PCR ran 3 to 5 cycles with an equimolar RC1.1 and RC1.2 beta primer mix. Separate processing of TCR alpha and beta chains began at the second PCR. TCRdb ran MiXCR on the UMI-ligation and nested PCR reads and lists one entry per CDR3 protein. The data show 42,000 or so distinct CDR3 sequences, about 15% seen once. KT2, a clone with a known TCR, was spiked into unfractionated PBMC. A range of KT2-to-PBMC ratios was made using fixed PBMC numbers.

Sequenced sample: PBMCs spiked with cells of the T cell clone KT2. This chain uses TRBV7-6 with TRBJ2-5; D ambiguous. This clonotype was sampled from a human donor. CDR3 sequence: CASSLRVRETQYF. The CDR3 coding sequence is TGTGCCAGCAGCTTACGGGTTCGCGAGACCCAGTACTTC.